These 27 T cell receptor beta chains came from one sample sequenced in a study of T cell responses to AZD1222 COVID-19 vaccine. Assay used: immunoSEQ multiplex PCR; TCRdb lists only in-frame clones, some missing. The sample comprises some 150,000 clones, about nine tenths of which are singletons, and less than 3.5% rests with the top ten. This specimen was peripheral blood, taken 28 days after the second AZD1222 dose. These receptors were obtained from an adult who received the AZD1222 COVID-19 vaccine.

In this sample, this clone turned up a few times. The V and J genes are TRBV2 and TRBJ2-7, with D tentatively TRBD1 or TRBD2 (5 bases each). Trimming removed 7 bases from V and 7 bases from J, with 11 bases in between. This CDR3 contains 11 residues. CDR1 and CDR2 (germline): SNHLY, FYNNEI. CDR3 DNA: TGTGCCAGCAACACGGGGCCTGAGCAGTACTTC. It specifies CASNTGPEQYF.

The chain employs TRBV4-1 and TRBJ2-1, with D hard to call. Germline V gene lookup returns CDR1 MGHRA and CDR2 YSYEKL. V lost 4 bases to trimming and J lost 8 bases, with 12 bases between them. CDR3 length equals 13 residues. CDR3 in DNA: TGCGCCAGCAGCCTTCCTAGGGTCGATGAGCAGTTCTTC. Residues: CASSLPRVDEQFF.

The chain is built from TRBV19 and TRBJ1-2, with D unclear. This CDR3 comprises 15 residues. Per the germline V gene, CDR1 is LNHDA and CDR2 is SQIVND (reference sequence). Trimming shortened V by 5 bases and J by 7 bases, and 20 bases separated the two germline ends. The CDR3: CASSASTLGGGGYTF. CDR3 coding DNA: TGTGCCAGTAGTGCCTCGACCCTTGGCGGCGGTGGCTACACCTTC.

V gene TRBV6-5 combines with J gene TRBJ2-7, with TRBD1 matching over 9 bases. Germline-derived CDR1 and CDR2 are MNHEY and SVGAGI. The V and J ends lost 6 bases and 6 bases, in that order; junction bases with no gene match: 9. There are 14 residues in the CDR3. The CDR3 DNA reads as TGTGCCAGCAGGGCCGGGACAGGGACTACCGAGCAGTACTTC. The encoded protein is CASRAGTGTTEQYF.

This clone has just one count. The gene calls are TRBV3-1 (or the pseudogene TRBV3-2) and TRBJ1-1; D gene unclear. V lost 1 base and J 2 bases, leaving 5 bases between the germline ends. CDR3 length: 13 amino acids. Germline V gene lookup returns CDR1 LGHDT and CDR2 YNNKEL (reference sequence). The CDR3 sequence: CASSQGRNTEAFF. The CDR3 DNA reads TGTGCCAGCAGCCAAGGGCGCAACACTGAAGCTTTCTTT.

The chain couples TRBV19 to TRBJ1-5, with D uncertain. Trimming removed 8 bases from V and 0 bases from J, with 14 bases in between. Germline V gives CDR1 LNHDA, CDR2 SQIVND (reference sequence). The CDR3 consists of 15 residues. The CDR3, as DNA: TGTGCCAGTTTCGACGGACCTAATAGCAATCAGCCCCAGCATTTT. Translated: CASFDGPNSNQPQHF. Full variable domain (remainder filled in from reference TRBV19 and TRBJ1-5): DGGITQSPKYLFRKEGQNVTLSCEQNLNHDAMYWYRQDPGQGLRLIYYSQIVNDFQKGDIAEGYSVSREKKESFPLTVTSAQKNPTAFYLCASFDGPNSNQPQHFGDGTRLSIL.

In nucleotides, the CDR3 is TGTGCCAGCAGCTTATGGGGCGCGGGACAGGGGTGCAATCAGCCCCAGCATTTT. Its translation is CASSLWGAGQGCNQPQHF. J is TRBJ1-5 and V is TRBV7-7; 10 bases map to TRBD1. V shed 2 bases and J 2 bases; nucleotides not matched to a gene: 9. CDR1 is SSHAT, CDR2 FNYEAQ, per germline (reference sequence). There are 18 residues in the CDR3.

J is TRBJ1-1 and V is TRBV3-1 (or the pseudogene TRBV3-2); TRBD1 aligns across 8 bases. Per the germline V gene, CDR1 is LGHDT and CDR2 is YNNKEL (reference sequence). The CDR3 covers 18 residues. J was trimmed by 1 base and V by 0 bases; bases with no gene match: 10. DNA of the CDR3: TGTGCCAGCAGCCAAGATCTCGGGACAGGTGGGGGGAACACTGAAGCTTTCTTT. Its translation: CASSQDLGTGGGNTEAFF.

This chain uses TRBV10-1 with TRBJ2-3; 8 bases map to TRBD2. The CDR3 has 14 residues. Trimming cost V 8 bases and J 4 bases; bases outside gene matches: 8. Germline lookup yields CDR1 WNHNN and CDR2 SYGVQD (reference sequence). CDR3 DNA sequence: TGCGCCAGCCGACCGAGCGGGAGCCCAGATACGCAGTATTTT. The encoded protein is CASRPSGSPDTQYF.

The gene calls are TRBV11-2 and TRBJ1-1; 8 nucleotides agree with TRBD1. Germline lookup yields CDR1 SGHAT and CDR2 FQNNGV. Losses at the gene ends were 1 base for V and 0 bases for J; bases not matched to a gene: 4. CDR3 length: 16 residues. Here the CDR3 reads CASSLAGGALNTEAFF. For the CDR3, the DNA is TGTGCCAGCAGCTTAGCAGGGGGCGCCTTGAACACTGAAGCTTTCTTT. The full variable domain, with the rest looked up from reference TRBV11-2 and TRBJ1-1, is EAGVAQSPRYKIIEKRQSVAFWCNPISGHATLYWYQQILGQGPKLLIQFQNNGVVDDSQLPKDRFSAERLKGVDSTLKIQPAKLEDSAVYLCASSLAGGALNTEAFFGQGTRLTVV.

The V and J genes are TRBV2 and TRBJ2-5; D might be TRBD1 (6 bases). Trimming removed 6 bases from V and 7 bases from J, with 15 bases in between. The V gene's germline CDR1 is SNHLY and CDR2 FYNNEI. This CDR3 is 13 amino acids long. CDR3 coding DNA: TGTGCCAGCAGACCCGGACAGTCCTTGACCCAGTACTTC. As protein: CASRPGQSLTQYF.

The rearrangement joins TRBV5-1 to TRBJ2-5; possibly TRBD1 or TRBD2 for D (5 bases each). The CDR3 is made up of 15 amino acids. V was cut by 4 bases and J by 4 bases, with 17 bases left in between. Germline V gene data show CDR1 as SGHRS and CDR2 as YFSETQ. CDR3 nucleotide sequence: TGCGCCAGCAGCCAACTTACCGGGGCTGTAGAGACCCAGTACTTC. This codes for CASSQLTGAVETQYF.

The CDR3 DNA sequence: TGTGCCAGCAGTTTCGGACCGCACACTGAAGCTTTCTTT. Amino acid sequence: CASSFGPHTEAFF. The rearrangement uses TRBV12-3 or TRBV12-4 and TRBJ1-1, with D unclear. The CDR3 covers 13 residues. The V gene lost 3 bases and the J gene lost 3 bases, with 8 bases spanning the gap.

The chain has TRBV11-2 and TRBJ2-7; 7 nucleotides match TRBD1. The CDR3 extends over 14 amino acids. J was trimmed by 2 bases and V by 3 bases; bases with no gene match: 4. Germline V gene data show CDR1 as SGHAT and CDR2 as FQNNGV. The CDR3 loop is CASSFGTEAYEQYF. The CDR3 DNA is TGTGCCAGCAGCTTCGGGACAGAAGCCTACGAGCAGTACTTC.

The gene calls are TRBV11-3 and TRBJ2-1, with 7 nucleotides matching TRBD1. Germline values: CDR1 SGHNT, CDR2 YENEEA. V dropped 0 bases and J dropped 3; count of bases not matched to a gene: 2. This CDR3 is 15 amino acids long. The CDR3 DNA reads as TGTGCCAGCAGCTTAGAAGGGGGCCTCTACAATGAGCAGTTCTTC. Its protein product is CASSLEGGLYNEQFF.

J is TRBJ1-1 and V is TRBV9; TRBD1 matches 7 bases. J lost 11 bases, V lost 2 bases, and 12 bases had no gene match. This CDR3 contains 14 residues. Per the germline V gene, CDR1 is SGDLS and CDR2 is YYNGEE. The CDR3 sequence: CASSVTGTAERAFF. Here the CDR3 DNA reads TGTGCCAGCAGCGTCACCGGGACAGCCGAAAGGGCTTTCTTT.

V usage is TRBV27 and J usage is TRBJ2-7; D gene unclear. V was shortened by 4 bases and J by 6 bases, with 10 bases between the two germline ends. Germline V lookup: CDR1 MNHEY, CDR2 SMNVEV (reference sequence). This CDR3 is built from 12 residues. The CDR3 protein is CASSYNRGEQYF. The CDR3, as DNA: TGTGCCAGCAGTTATAACCGAGGCGAGCAGTACTTC.

The V gene is TRBV5-1, the J gene TRBJ2-1; TRBD2 might be the D (6 bases). The V gene's germline CDR1 is SGHRS and CDR2 YFSETQ. There are 14 residues in the CDR3. V gave up 4 bases and J gave up 8 bases, with 16 bases separating them. The DNA for the CDR3 is TGCGCCAGCAGCGGGACCCGGGACTTAGATGAGCAGTTCTTC. This codes for CASSGTRDLDEQFF.

This rearrangement joins TRBV4-2 to TRBJ1-6, with TRBD1 matching 7 bases. The junction had 6 bases not matched to a gene; V was cut back by 2 bases and J by 5 bases. CDR3 size: 16 residues. CDR1 and CDR2 (germline): LGHNA, YNFKEQ. The CDR3 nucleotides are TGTGCCAGCAGCCAACAGACGCAGGGGGATAATTCACCCCTCCACTTT. This encodes CASSQQTQGDNSPLHF.

This clone has just one count. The V call is TRBV6-1, the J call TRBJ2-5; the match to TRBD2 covers 11 bases. The germline V gene encodes CDR1 MNHNS and CDR2 SASEGT. The CDR3 extends over 18 amino acids. The junction had 9 bases not matched to a gene; V was cut back by 2 bases and J by 1 base. CDR3 sequence: CASSELSGTSGVQETQYF. The CDR3 nucleotides read TGTGCCAGCAGTGAACTCTCCGGGACTAGCGGAGTCCAAGAGACCCAGTACTTC.

The chain carries TRBV19 and TRBJ2-1; 9 bases are a match to TRBD2. CDR1 and CDR2 (germline): LNHDA, SQIVND (reference sequence). After removal of 1 base from V and 0 bases from J, the junction contained 7 bases not matched to a gene. The CDR3 has 18 residues. The CDR3 DNA sequence: TGTGCCAGTAGTATAGGGAAGACTAGCGGAAGCTCCTACAATGAGCAGTTCTTC. Residues: CASSIGKTSGSSYNEQFF.

The V call is TRBV27, the J call TRBJ1-1; no clear D gene. The CDR3 has 15 residues. Trimming removed 2 bases from V and 4 bases from J, with 14 bases in between. Germline CDR1 MNHEY, CDR2 SMNVEV (reference sequence). CDR3 bases: TGTGCCAGCAGTTTAGAAGGTAGGCTCGCCACTGAAGCTTTCTTT. Amino acids: CASSLEGRLATEAFF.

The chain combines TRBV5-1 with TRBJ2-1, with 11 bases matching TRBD1. V lost 2 bases to trimming and J lost 7 bases; unmatched junction nucleotides: 2. Germline CDR1 and CDR2: SGHRS and YFSETQ. CDR3 length: 14 amino acids. CDR3: CASSFGQGANEQFF. The CDR3 DNA reads TGCGCCAGCAGCTTTGGACAGGGGGCAAATGAGCAGTTCTTC.

The chain uses TRBV2 and TRBJ2-6; D might be TRBD1 or TRBD2, each matching 5 bases. Trimming pared 1 base from V and 2 bases from J, leaving 12 bases between. The CDR3 has 17 amino acids. The V gene's germline CDR1 is SNHLY and CDR2 FYNNEI. In nucleotides, the CDR3 is TGTGCCAGCAGTGAAGGGCAGGGAGTGACTGGGGCCAACGTCCTGACTTTC. This gives the protein CASSEGQGVTGANVLTF.

The rearrangement links TRBV28 to TRBJ2-3; D perhaps matches TRBD2 (6 bases). The CDR3 covers 15 residues. Germline CDR1 MDHEN, CDR2 SYDVKM. V dropped 7 bases and J dropped 4 bases, with 18 bases sitting between them. CDR3 in DNA: TGTGCCAGCATCCCTGGCGGGATCCCCCCAGATACGCAGTATTTT. This encodes CASIPGGIPPDTQYF.

V gene TRBV9 combines with J gene TRBJ1-2; a weak D match, TRBD1 (6 bases). The CDR3 has 12 residues. Trimming stripped 7 bases from V and 2 bases from J, with 9 bases between. Germline CDR1 SGDLS, CDR2 YYNGEE. The chain's CDR3 is CASGGQNYGYTF. The CDR3 DNA reads as TGTGCCAGCGGAGGACAGAACTATGGCTACACCTTC.

This chain links TRBV7-8 with TRBJ2-5; tentatively, D is TRBD1 (6 bases). V lost 1 base and J lost 3, with 12 bases in between. The CDR3 is 15 residues long. The V gene's germline CDR1 is SGHVS and CDR2 FQNEAQ. The CDR3 DNA reads as TGTGCCAGCAGCTTAGTCGGGACAAGTAAAGAGACCCAGTACTTC. This codes for CASSLVGTSKETQYF. Filled out from reference TRBV7-8 and TRBJ2-5, the complete variable domain reads GAGVSQSPRYKVAKRGQDVALRCDPISGHVSLFWYQQALGQGPEFLTYFQNEAQLDKSGLPSDRFFAERPEGSVSTLKIQRTQQEDSAVYLCASSLVGTSKETQYFGPGTRLLVL.